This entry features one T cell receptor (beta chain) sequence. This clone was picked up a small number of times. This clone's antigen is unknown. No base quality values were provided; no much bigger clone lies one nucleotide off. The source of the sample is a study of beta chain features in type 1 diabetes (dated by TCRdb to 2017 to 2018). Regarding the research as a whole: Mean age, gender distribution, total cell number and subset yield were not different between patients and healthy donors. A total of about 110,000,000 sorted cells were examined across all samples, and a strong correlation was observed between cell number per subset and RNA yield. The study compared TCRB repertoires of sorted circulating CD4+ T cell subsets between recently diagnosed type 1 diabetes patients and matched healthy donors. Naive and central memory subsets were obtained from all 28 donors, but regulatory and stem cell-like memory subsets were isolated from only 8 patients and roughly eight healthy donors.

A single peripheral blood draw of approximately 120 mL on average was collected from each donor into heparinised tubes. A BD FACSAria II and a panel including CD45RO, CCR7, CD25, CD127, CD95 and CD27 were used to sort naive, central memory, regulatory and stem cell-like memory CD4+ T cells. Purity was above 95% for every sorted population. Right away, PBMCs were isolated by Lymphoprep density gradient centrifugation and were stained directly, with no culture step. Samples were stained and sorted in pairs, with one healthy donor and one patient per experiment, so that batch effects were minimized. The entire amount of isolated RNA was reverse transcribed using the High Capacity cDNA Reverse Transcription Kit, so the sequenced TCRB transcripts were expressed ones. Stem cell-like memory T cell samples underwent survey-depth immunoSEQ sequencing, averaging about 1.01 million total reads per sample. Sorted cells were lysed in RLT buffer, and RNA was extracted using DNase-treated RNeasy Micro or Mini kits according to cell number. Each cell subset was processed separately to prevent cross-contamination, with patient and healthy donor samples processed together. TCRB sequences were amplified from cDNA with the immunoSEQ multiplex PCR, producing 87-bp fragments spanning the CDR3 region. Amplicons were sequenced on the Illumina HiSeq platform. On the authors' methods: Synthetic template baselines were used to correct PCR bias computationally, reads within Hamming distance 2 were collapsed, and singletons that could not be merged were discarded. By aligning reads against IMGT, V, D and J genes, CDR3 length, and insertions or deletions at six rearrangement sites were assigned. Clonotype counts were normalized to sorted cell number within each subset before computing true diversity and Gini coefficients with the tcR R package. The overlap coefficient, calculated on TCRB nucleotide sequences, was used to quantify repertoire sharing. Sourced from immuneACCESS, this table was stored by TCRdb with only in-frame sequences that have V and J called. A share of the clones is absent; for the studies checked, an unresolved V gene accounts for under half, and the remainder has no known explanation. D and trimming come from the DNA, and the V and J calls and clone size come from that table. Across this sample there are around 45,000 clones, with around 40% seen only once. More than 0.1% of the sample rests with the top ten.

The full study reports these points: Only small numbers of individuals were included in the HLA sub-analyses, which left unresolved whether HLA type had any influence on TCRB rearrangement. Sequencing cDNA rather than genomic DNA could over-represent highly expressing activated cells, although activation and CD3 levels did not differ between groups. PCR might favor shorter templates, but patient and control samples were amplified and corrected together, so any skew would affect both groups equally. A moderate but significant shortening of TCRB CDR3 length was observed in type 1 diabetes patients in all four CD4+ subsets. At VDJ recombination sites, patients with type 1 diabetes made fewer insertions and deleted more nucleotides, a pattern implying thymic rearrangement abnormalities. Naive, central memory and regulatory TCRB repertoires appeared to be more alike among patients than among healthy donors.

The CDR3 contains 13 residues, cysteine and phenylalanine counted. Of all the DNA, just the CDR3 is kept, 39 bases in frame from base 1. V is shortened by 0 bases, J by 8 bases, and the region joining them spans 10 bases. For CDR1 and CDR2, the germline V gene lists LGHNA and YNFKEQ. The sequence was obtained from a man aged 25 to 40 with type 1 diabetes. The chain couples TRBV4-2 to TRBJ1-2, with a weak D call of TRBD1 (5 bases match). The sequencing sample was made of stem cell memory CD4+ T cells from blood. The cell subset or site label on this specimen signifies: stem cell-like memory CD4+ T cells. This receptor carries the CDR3 CASSQEGGVGYTF. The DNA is TGTGCCAGCAGCCAAGAAGGAGGGGTAGGCTACACCTTC.